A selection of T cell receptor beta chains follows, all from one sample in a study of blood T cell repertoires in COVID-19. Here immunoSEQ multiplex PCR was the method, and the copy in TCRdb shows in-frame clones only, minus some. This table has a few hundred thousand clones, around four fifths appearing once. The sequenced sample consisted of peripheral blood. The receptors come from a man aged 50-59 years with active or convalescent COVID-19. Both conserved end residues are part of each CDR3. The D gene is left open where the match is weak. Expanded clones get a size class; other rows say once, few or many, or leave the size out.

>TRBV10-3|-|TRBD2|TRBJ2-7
TGTGCCACCGCGGGACTAGCGTTATACGAGCAGTACTTC
CATAGLALYEQYF
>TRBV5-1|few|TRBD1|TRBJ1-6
TGCGCCAGCAGCTTGGGGACAGGATATAATTCACCCCTCCACTTT
CASSLGTGYNSPLHF
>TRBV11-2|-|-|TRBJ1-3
TGTGCCAGCAGCTTTGGACAGACTCTCCGCAACACCATATATTTT
CASSFGQTLRNTIYF
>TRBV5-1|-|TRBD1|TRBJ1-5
TGCGCCAGCAGCTGGGGGACAGAGAATCAGCCCCAGCATTTT
CASSWGTENQPQHF
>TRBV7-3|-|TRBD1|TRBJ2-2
TGTGCCAGCAGGCTTGCCGGGACAGACACCGGGGAGCTGTTTTTT
CASRLAGTDTGELFF
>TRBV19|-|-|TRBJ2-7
TGTGCCAGTAGTAGGCGGCCGAGCTCCTACGAGCAGTACTTC
CASSRRPSSYEQYF
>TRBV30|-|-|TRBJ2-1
TGTGCCTGGGGCGACAGCCACAATGAGCAGTTCTTC
CAWGDSHNEQFF
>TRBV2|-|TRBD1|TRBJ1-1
TGTGCCAGCCTAAGACAGGGGATGAACACTGAAGCTTTCTTT
CASLRQGMNTEAFF
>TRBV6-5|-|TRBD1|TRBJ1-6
TGTGCCAGCAGCGGGACAGGAGGAAATAATTCACCCCTCCACTTT
CASSGTGGNNSPLHF
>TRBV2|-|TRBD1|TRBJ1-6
TGTGCCAGCAGTCCTAACAGGGGGAGCTCCTATAATTCACCCCTCCACTTT
CASSPNRGSSYNSPLHF
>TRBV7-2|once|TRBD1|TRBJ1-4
TGTGCCAGCAGCTTAGGGACAGGGGCCCATAATGAAAAACTGTTTTTT
CASSLGTGAHNEKLFF
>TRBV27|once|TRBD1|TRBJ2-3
TGTGCCAGCAGTTTCTATCGGACAGGTAGCGCAGATACGCAGTATTTT
CASSFYRTGSADTQYF
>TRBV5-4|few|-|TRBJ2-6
TGTGCCAGCAGCTTGGTGCGCAGTCGACTCTCTGGGGCCAACGTCCTGACTTTC
CASSLVRSRLSGANVLTF
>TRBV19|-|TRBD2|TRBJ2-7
TGTGCCAGTAAAACGACAGCTAGCGGGGGTTTAGAGCAGTACTTC
CASKTTASGGLEQYF
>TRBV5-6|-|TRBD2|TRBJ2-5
TGTGCCAGCAGCTCGGTGAGCGGACTAGGTGTTTTGGCCCAGTACTTC
CASSSVSGLGVLAQYF
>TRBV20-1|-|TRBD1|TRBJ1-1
TGCAGTGCAAGGGACAGGGGGCTAGCTTTCTTT
CSARDRGLAFF
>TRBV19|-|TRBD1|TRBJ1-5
TGTGCCAGTAGTATAGATTTCCAGGGGGATCAGCCCCAGCATTTT
CASSIDFQGDQPQHF
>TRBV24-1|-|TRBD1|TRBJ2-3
TGTGCCACCAGTGATTTATCACAGGGGTACACAGATACGCAGTATTTT
CATSDLSQGYTDTQYF
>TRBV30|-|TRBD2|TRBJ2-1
TGTGCCTGGACCCGGACTAGCGGGCCATACAATGAGCAGTTCTTC
CAWTRTSGPYNEQFF
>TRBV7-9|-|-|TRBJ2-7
TGTGCCAGCAGCTTAGCCGTTCTGCCAGGGAACTACGAGCAGTACTTC
CASSLAVLPGNYEQYF
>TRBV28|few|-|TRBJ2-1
TGTGCCAGCAGTTTGTTTGCGGAGAACTACAATGAGCAGTTCTTC
CASSLFAENYNEQFF
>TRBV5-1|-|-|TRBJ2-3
TGCGCCAGCAGCTCCCCAGGGATTCCCACAGATACGCAGTATTTT
CASSSPGIPTDTQYF
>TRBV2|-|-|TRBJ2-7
TGTGCCAGCAGTGAAGCAAGAACAGGGTCTGGGGACGAGCAGTACTTC
CASSEARTGSGDEQYF
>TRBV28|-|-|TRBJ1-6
TGTGCCAGCAGCCTCCTGGAGCAGGGGAGCTCACCCCTCCACTTT
CASSLLEQGSSPLHF
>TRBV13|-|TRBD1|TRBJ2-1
TGTGCCAGCAGCTTTCTCTCGCCCGGACAGGGGGGTCCCTACAATGAGCAGTTCTTC
CASSFLSPGQGGPYNEQFF
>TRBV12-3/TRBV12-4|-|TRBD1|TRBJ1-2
TGTGCCAGCAGCCGGGGACAGCCTGGAGGCTACACCTTC
CASSRGQPGGYTF
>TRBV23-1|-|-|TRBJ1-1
TGCGCCAGCAGTCAATCGAAGGGGCAAATGAACACTGAAGCTTTCTTT
CASSQSKGQMNTEAFF
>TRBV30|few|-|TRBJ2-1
TGTGCCGGAGAGGGGGAGGGACGAAATGAGCAGTTCTTC
CAGEGEGRNEQFF
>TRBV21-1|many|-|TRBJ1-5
TGTGCCAGCCCCATACACAACAGGGGGCTTGCCAATCAGCCCCAGCATTTT
CASPIHNRGLANQPQHF
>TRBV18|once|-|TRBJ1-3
TGTGCCAGCTCACCAGGACTTCTCTCTGGAAACACCATATATTTT
CASSPGLLSGNTIYF
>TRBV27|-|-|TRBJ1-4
TGTGCCAGCAGACCCGGGGGGAGTAATGAAAAACTGTTTTTT
CASRPGGSNEKLFF
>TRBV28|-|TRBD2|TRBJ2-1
TGTGCCAGCAGTCCAGTAAAGGGACTAGCGGGAAACCTCAGGCAGTTCTTC
CASSPVKGLAGNLRQFF
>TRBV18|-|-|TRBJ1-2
TGTGCCAGCTCACCACCGACGGAACCAAGGGGCTATGGCTACACCTTC
CASSPPTEPRGYGYTF
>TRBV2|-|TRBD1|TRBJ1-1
TGTGCCAGCAGTGAGGGGACAGCGTGGGCTTTCTTT
CASSEGTAWAFF
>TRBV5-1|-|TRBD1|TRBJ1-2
TGCGCCAGCAGCCCGGACAGGGACGGCTACACCTTC
CASSPDRDGYTF
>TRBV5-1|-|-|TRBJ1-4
TGCGCCAGCAGCCTTCACAGCTCAACTAATGAAAAACTGTTTTTT
CASSLHSSTNEKLFF
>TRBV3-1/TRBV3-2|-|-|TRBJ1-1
TGTGCCAGCACCGCCCACAGTGGTAACACTGAAGCTTTCTTT
CASTAHSGNTEAFF
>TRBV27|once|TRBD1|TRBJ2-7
TGTGCCAGCAGTTTCGGCATAAAGTCGGGGACAGTATACGGGCAGTACTTC
CASSFGIKSGTVYGQYF
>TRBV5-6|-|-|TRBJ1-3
TGTGCCAGCAGCTGGAGACGGCTCTCTGGAAACACCATATATTTT
CASSWRRLSGNTIYF
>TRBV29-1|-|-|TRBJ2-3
TGCAGCGTCCCCGGTGGGCAGGTTAGCACAGATACGCAGTATTTT
CSVPGGQVSTDTQYF
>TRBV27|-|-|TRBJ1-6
TGTGCCAGCAGTTGGATCACGGCGGGGGCCTCCTATAATTCACCCCTCCACTTT
CASSWITAGASYNSPLHF
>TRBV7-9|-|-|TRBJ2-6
TGTGCCAGCAGCACCCAGCGCCACTCTGGGGCCAACGTCCTGACTTTC
CASSTQRHSGANVLTF
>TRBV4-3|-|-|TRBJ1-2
TGCGCCAGCAGCTCAGGCGATGGCTACACCTTC
CASSSGDGYTF
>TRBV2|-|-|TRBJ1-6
TGTGCCAGCAGCCAAGGTGCCCAGGGGTACAATTCACCCCTCCACTTT
CASSQGAQGYNSPLHF
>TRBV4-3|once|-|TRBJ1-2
TGCGCCAGCAGCCAAGCAGGAGGTGGCTACACCTTC
CASSQAGGGYTF
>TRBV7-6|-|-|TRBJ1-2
TGTGCCAGCAGCCCTCTTTCTCAGGGCGTAAACTATGGCTACACCTTC
CASSPLSQGVNYGYTF
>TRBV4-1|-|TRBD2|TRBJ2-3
TGCGCCAGCAGCCAAGGGGTACTAGCGACGACAGATACGCAGTATTTT
CASSQGVLATTDTQYF
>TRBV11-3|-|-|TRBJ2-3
TGTGCCAGCAGTTCCGGGTTCTCTGTGGATACGCAGTATTTT
CASSSGFSVDTQYF
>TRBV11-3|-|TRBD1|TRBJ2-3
TGTGCCAGCAGCCAAGTCGCAGGGGGTACGCAGTATTTT
CASSQVAGGTQYF
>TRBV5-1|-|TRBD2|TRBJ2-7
TGCGCCAGCAGTCCTACCGGGACTAGCAGCATCTACGAGCAGTACTTC
CASSPTGTSSIYEQYF
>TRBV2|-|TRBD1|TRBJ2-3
TGTGCCAGCAGTTGGGGGACAGCCACAGATACGCAGTATTTT
CASSWGTATDTQYF
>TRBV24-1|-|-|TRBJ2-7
TGTGCCACCAGTGACCCTACAGGACACTACGAGCAGTACTTC
CATSDPTGHYEQYF
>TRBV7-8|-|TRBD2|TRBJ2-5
TGTGCCAGCAGCCAACGTGGGCTAGCGGACCAAGAGACCCAGTACTTC
CASSQRGLADQETQYF
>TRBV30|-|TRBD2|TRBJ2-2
TGTGCCTGGAGTTCGTGGCGGGAGGGGAGAACCGGGGAGCTGTTTTTT
CAWSSWREGRTGELFF